This T cell receptor beta chain was identified during a study of CD8+ T cells in alopecia areata. Looked up from germline, CDR1 is SGHNT and CDR2 is YYREEE (reference sequence). V lost 2 bases to trimming and J lost 4 bases, with 6 bases between them. CDR3 length: 12 residues. Sequencing relied on a cDNA template that was reverse transcribed from extracted RNA. Method: immunoSEQ multiplex PCR; TCRdb's copy keeps in-frame clones and lacks some. The data show about 300,000 clones, with about three fifths seen just once and over 1.5% held by the top ten. Indicated treatment: oral pan-JAK inhibitor, 5-10 mg twice daily.

This rearrangement joins TRBV5-4 to TRBJ1-2; weak D call: TRBD1 (5 bases). This clonotype was obtained from a human donor with alopecia areata. Here the sequenced sample was CD4+ T cells sorted from blood, taken at week 24, from a patient treated with tofacitinib. CDR3 protein: CASSFDSYGYTF. The CDR3 coding sequence is TGTGCCAGCAGCTTCGACAGCTATGGCTACACCTTC. Filled out from reference TRBV5-4 and TRBJ1-2, the complete variable domain reads ETGVTQSPTHLIKTRGQQVTLRCSSQSGHNTVSWYQQALGQGPQFIFQYYREEENGRGNFPPRFSGLQFPNYSSELNVNALELDDSALYLCASSFDSYGYTFGSGTRLTVV.